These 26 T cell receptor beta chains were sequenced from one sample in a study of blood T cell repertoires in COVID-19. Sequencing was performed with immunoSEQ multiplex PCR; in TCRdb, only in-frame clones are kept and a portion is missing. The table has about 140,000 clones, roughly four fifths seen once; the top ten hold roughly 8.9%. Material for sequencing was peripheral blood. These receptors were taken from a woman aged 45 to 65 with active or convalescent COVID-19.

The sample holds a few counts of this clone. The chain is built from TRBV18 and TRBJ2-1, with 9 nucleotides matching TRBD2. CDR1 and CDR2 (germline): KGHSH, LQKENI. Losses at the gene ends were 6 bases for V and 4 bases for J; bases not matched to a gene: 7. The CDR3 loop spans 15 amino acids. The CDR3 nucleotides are TGTGCCAGCTCCTTGGTAGCGGGGGTTTACAATGAGCAGTTCTTC. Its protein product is CASSLVAGVYNEQFF.

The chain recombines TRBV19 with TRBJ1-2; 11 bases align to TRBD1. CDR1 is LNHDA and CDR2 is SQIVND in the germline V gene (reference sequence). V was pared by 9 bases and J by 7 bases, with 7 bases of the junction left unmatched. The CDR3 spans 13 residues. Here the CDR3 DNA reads TGTGCCAGAGGACAGGGGGCTATGGGTGGCTACACCTTC. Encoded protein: CARGQGAMGGYTF.

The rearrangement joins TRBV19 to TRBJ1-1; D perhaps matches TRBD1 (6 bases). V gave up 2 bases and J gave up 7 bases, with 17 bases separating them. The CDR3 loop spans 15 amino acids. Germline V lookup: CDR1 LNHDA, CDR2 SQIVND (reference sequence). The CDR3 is CASSISGQSLGEAFF. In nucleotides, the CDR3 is TGTGCCAGTAGTATAAGTGGACAGAGCTTAGGTGAAGCTTTCTTT.

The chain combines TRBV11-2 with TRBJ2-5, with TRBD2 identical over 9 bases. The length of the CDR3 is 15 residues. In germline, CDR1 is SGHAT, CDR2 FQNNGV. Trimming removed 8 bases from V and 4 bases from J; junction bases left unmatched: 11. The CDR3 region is CASAWGAGGRETQYF. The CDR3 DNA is TGTGCCAGCGCTTGGGGCGCGGGGGGGCGAGAGACCCAGTACTTC.

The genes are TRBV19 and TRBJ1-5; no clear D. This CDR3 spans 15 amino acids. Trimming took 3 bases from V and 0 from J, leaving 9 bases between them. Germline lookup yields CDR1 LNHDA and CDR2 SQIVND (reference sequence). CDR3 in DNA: TGTGCCAGTAGTATTGGCCAAAATAGCAATCAGCCCCAGCATTTT. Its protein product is CASSIGQNSNQPQHF.

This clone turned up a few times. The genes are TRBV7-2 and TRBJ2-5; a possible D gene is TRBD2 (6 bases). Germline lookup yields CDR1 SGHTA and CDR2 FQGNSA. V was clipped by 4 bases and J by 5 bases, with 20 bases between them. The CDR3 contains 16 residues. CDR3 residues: CASSYQPGRGTETQYF. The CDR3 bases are TGTGCCAGCAGCTACCAACCCGGTCGGGGGACGGAGACCCAGTACTTC.

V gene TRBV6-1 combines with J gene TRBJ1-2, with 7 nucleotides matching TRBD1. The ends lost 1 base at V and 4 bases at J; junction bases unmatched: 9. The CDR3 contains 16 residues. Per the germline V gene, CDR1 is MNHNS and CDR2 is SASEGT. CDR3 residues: CASSEGSGGYGYGYTF. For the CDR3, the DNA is TGTGCCAGCAGTGAAGGTTCAGGGGGATACGGCTATGGCTACACCTTC.

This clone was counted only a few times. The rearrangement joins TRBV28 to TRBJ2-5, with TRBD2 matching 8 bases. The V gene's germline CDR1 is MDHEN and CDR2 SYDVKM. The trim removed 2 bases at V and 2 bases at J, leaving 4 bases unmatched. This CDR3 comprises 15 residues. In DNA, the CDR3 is TGTGCCAGCAGTTTACCCCGACTAGCGCAAGAGACCCAGTACTTC. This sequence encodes CASSLPRLAQETQYF.

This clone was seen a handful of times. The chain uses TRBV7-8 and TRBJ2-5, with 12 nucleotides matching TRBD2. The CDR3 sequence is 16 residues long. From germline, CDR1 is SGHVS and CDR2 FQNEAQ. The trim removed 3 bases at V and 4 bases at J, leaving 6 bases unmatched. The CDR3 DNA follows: TGTGCCAGCAGCTTTGGGCTAGCGGGAGGGCCAGAGACCCAGTACTTC. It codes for CASSFGLAGGPETQYF.

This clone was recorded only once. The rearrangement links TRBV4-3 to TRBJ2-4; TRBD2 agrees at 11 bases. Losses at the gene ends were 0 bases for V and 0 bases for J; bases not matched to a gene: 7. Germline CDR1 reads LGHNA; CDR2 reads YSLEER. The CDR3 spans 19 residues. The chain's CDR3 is CASSQDNPTSGEAKNIQYF. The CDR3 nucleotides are TGCGCCAGCAGCCAAGATAACCCGACTAGCGGGGAAGCCAAAAACATTCAGTACTTC.

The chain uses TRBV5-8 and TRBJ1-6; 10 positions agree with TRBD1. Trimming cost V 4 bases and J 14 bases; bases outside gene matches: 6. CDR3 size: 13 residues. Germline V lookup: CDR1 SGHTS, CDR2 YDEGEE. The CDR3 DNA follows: TGTGCCAGCAGCATCCGGGACAGGGGCACCCTCCACTTT. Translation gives CASSIRDRGTLHF.

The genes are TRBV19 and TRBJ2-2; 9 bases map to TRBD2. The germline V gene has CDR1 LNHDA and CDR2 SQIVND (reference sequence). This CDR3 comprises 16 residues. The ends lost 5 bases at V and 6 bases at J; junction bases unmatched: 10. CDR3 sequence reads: CASSSRTSERAGELFF. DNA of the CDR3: TGTGCCAGTAGTTCACGGACTAGCGAGCGGGCCGGGGAGCTGTTTTTT.

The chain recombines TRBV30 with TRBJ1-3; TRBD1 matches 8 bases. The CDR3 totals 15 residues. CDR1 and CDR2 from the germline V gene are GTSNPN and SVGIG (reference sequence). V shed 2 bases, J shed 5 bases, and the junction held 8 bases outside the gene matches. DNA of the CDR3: TGTGCCTGGAGTCGACCAGGGGGCAGGAGAAACACCATATATTTT. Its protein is CAWSRPGGRRNTIYF.

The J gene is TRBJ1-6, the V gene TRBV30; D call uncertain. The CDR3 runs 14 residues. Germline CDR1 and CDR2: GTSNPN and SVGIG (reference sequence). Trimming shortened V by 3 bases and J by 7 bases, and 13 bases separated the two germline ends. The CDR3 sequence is CAWRHGASNSPLHF. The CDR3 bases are TGTGCCTGGAGGCACGGAGCGTCGAATTCACCCCTCCACTTT.

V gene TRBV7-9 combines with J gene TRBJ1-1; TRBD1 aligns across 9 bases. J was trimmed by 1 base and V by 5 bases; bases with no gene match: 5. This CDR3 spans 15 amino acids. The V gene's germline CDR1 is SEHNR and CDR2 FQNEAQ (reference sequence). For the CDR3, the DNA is TGTGCCAGCAGCATCCTACAGGGGGCGAACACTGAAGCTTTCTTT. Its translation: CASSILQGANTEAFF. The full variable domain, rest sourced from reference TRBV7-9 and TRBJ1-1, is DTGVSQNPRHKITKRGQNVTFRCDPISEHNRLYWYRQTLGQGPEFLTYFQNEAQLEKSRLLSDRFSAERPKGSFSTLEIQRTEQGDSAMYLCASSILQGANTEAFFGQGTRLTVV.

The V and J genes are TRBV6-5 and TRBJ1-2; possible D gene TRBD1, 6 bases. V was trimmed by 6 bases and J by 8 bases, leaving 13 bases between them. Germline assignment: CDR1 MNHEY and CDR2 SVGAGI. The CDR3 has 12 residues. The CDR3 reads CASRAGAGGYTF. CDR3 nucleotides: TGTGCCAGCAGGGCAGGGGCAGGAGGCTACACCTTC.

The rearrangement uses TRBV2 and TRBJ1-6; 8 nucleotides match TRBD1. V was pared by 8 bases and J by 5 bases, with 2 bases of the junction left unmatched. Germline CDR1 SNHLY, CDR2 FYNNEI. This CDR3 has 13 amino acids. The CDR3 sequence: CASGQGNNSPLHF. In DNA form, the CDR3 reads TGTGCCAGCGGACAGGGAAATAATTCACCCCTCCACTTT.

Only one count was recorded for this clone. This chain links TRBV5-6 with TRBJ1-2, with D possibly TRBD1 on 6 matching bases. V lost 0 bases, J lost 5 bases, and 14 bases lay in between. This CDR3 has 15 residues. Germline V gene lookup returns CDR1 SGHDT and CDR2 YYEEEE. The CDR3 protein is CASSLAPGAIYGYTF. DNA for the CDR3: TGTGCCAGCAGCTTGGCCCCAGGGGCGATATATGGCTACACCTTC. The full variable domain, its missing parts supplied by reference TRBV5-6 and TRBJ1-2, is DAGVTQSPTHLIKTRGQQVTLRCSPKSGHDTVSWYQQALGQGPQFIFQYYEEEERQRGNFPDRFSGHQFPNYSSELNVNALLLGDSALYLCASSLAPGAIYGYTFGSGTRLTVV.

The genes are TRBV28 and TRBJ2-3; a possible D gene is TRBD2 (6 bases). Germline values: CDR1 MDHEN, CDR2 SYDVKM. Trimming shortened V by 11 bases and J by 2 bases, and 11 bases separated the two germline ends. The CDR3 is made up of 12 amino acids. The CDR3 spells CAASGDTDTQYF. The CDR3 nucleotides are TGTGCCGCCTCGGGAGACACAGATACGCAGTATTTT.

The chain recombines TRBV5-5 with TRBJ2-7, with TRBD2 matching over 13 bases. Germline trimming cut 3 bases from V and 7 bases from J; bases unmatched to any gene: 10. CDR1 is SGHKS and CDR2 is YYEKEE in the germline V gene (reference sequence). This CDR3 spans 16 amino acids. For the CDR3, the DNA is TGTGCCAGCAGCTGGACTAGCGGGGGCACTCTACGAGAGCAGTACTTC. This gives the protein CASSWTSGGTLREQYF.

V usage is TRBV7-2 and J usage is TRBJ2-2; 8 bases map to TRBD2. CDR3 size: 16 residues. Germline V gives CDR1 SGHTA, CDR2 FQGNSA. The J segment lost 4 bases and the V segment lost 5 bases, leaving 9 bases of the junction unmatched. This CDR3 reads CASSATSGSRTGELFF. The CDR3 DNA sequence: TGTGCCAGCAGCGCCACTAGCGGCTCGCGCACCGGGGAGCTGTTTTTT. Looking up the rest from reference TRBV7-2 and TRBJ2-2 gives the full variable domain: GAGVSQSPSNKVTEKGKDVELRCDPISGHTALYWYRQSLGQGLEFLIYFQGNSAPDKSGLPSDRFSAERTGGSVSTLTIQRTQQEDSAVYLCASSATSGSRTGELFFGEGSRLTVL.

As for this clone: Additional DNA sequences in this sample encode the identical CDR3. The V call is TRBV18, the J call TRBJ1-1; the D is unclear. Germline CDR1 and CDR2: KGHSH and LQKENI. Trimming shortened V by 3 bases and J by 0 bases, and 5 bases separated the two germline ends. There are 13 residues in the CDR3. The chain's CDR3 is CASSPAVNTEAFF. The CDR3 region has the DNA TGTGCCAGCTCACCCGCGGTGAACACTGAAGCTTTCTTT.

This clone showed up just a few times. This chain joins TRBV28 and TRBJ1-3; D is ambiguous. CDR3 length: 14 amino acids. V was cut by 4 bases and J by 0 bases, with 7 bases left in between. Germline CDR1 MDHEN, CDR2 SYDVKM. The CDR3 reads CASSWPNSGNTIYF. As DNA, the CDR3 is TGTGCCAGCAGTTGGCCGAACTCTGGAAACACCATATATTTT.

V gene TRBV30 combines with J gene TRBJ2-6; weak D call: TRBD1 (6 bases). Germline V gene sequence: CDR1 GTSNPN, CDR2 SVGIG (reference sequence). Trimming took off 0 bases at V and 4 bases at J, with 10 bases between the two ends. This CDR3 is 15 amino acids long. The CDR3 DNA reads TGTGCCTGGAGTGTACTGGGGGCCGGGGCCAACGTCCTGACTTTC. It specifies CAWSVLGAGANVLTF.

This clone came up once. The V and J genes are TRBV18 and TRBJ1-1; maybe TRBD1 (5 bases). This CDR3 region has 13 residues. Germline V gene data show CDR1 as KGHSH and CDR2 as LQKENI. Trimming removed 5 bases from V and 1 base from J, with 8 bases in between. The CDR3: CASSTQGNTEAFF. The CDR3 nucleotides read TGTGCCAGCTCAACTCAGGGGAACACTGAAGCTTTCTTT.

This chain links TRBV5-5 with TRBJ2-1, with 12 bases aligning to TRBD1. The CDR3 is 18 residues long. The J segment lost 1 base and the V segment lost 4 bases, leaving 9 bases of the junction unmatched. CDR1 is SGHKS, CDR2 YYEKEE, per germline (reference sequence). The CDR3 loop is CASSQGQGARGSYNEQFF. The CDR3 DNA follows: TGTGCCAGCAGCCAGGGACAGGGGGCGCGAGGATCCTACAATGAGCAGTTCTTC. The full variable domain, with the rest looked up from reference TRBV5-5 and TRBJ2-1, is DAGVTQSPTHLIKTRGQQVTLRCSPISGHKSVSWYQQVLGQGPQFIFQYYEKEERGRGNFPDRFSARQFPNYSSELNVNALLLGDSALYLCASSQGQGARGSYNEQFFGPGTRLTVL.